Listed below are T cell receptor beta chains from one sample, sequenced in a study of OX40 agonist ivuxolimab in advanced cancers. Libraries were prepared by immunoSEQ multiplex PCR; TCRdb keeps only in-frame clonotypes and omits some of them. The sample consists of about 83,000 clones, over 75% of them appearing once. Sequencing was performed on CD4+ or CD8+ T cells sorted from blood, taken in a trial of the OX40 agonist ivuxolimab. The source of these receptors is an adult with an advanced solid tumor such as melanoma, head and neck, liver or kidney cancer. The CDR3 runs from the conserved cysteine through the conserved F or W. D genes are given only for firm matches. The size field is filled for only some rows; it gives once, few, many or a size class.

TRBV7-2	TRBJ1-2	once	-	TGTGCCAGCAGCCCCAGACCCCGGCCCTTTAACTATGGCTACACCTTC	CASSPRPRPFNYGYTF
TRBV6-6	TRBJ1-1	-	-	TGTGCCAGCAGTTCATTTAGAAGACAGGAAGCTTTCTTT	CASSSFRRQEAFF
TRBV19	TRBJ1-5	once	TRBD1	TGTGCCAGTAGTAGACAGGGGGCTCAGCCCCAGCATTTT	CASSRQGAQPQHF
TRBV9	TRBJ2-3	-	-	TGTGCCAGCAGCATGGAGGGGACAAAGGTAGATACGCAGTATTTT	CASSMEGTKVDTQYF
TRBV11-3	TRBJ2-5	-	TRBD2	TGTGCCAGCAGCCCCGGGGCGGGGGGTAACCAAGAGACCCAGTACTTC	CASSPGAGGNQETQYF
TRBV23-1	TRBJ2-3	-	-	TGCGCCGGAACACCGGGGGGCCTTGTGAATACGCAGTATTTT	CAGTPGGLVNTQYF
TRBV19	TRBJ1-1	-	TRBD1	TGTGCCAGTAGTACAGGGGGTTTAAAAGCTTTCTTT	CASSTGGLKAFF
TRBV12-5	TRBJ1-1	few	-	TGTGCTAGTGCGGCCTACCCTACAGCCAACACTGAAGCTTTCTTT	CASAAYPTANTEAFF
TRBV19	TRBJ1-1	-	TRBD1	TGTGCCAGTAGCCCTCAAGGACAGGACGGACATGCTGAAGCTTTCTTT	CASSPQGQDGHAEAFF
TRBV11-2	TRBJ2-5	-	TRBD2	TGTGCCAGCAGCCTAGGGACTAGCGGGGGGCAGGAGACCCAGTACTTC	CASSLGTSGGQETQYF
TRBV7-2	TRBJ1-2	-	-	TGTGCCAGCAGCTTAGCCACAGGGAGGGAAATTAATGGCTACACCTTC	CASSLATGREINGYTF
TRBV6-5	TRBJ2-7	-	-	TGTGCCAGCAGTTACGAGGCAGGGCCCTACGAGCAGTACTTC	CASSYEAGPYEQYF
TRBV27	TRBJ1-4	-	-	TGTGCCAGCAGTTCCACGAGGGCTAATGAAAAACTGTTTTTT	CASSSTRANEKLFF
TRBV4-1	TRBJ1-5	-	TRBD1	TGCGCCAGCAGCCCCATAGACAGGGGTTCGGATCAGCCCCAGCATTTT	CASSPIDRGSDQPQHF
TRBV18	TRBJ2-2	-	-	TGTGCCAGCTCACCGGCCGGAGAGAACACCGGGGAGCTGTTTTTT	CASSPAGENTGELFF
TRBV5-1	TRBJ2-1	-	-	TGCGCCAGCAGCTCGGGACCTCTCAATGAGCAGTTCTTC	CASSSGPLNEQFF
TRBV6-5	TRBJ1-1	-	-	TGTGCCAGCAGTTACAAGGGTGAAGCTTTCTTT	CASSYKGEAFF
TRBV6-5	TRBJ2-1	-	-	TGTGCCAGCAGTTACTCAGGGAGCTCCTACAATGAGCAGTTCTTC	CASSYSGSSYNEQFF
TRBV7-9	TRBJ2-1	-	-	TGTGCCAGCAGCTCCCGGGTAGCGGTTAGCTCCTACAATGAGCAGTTCTTC	CASSSRVAVSSYNEQFF
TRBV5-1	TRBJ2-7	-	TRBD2	TGCGCCAGCAGCTTGGAAGCGGGGAGTTCCTACGAGCAGTACTTC	CASSLEAGSSYEQYF
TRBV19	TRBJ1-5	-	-	TGTGCCAGTAGTATAAATCGGCAGCCCCAGCATTTT	CASSINRQPQHF
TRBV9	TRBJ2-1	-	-	TGTGCCAGCAGCGTAAGGTATGAGGTAAATGAGCAGTTCTTC	CASSVRYEVNEQFF
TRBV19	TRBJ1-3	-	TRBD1	TGTGCCAGCCAGGGACAGGGGTCTGGAAACACCATATATTTT	CASQGQGSGNTIYF
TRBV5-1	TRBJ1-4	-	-	TGCGCCAGCAGCCAGACAGCAACTAATGAAAAACTGTTTTTT	CASSQTATNEKLFF
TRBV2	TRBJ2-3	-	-	TGTGCCAGCAGTGAAGCGCGGGGACGGGGCACAGATACGCAGTATTTT	CASSEARGRGTDTQYF
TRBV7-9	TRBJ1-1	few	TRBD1	TGTGCCAGCAGCTCGGGGGGACAGCGCCACAACACTGAAGCTTTCTTT	CASSSGGQRHNTEAFF
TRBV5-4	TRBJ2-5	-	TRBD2	TGTGCCAGCAGTCGGACTAGCGGATCCCAAGAGACCCAGTACTTC	CASSRTSGSQETQYF
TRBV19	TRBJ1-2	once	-	TGTGCCAGTACCCATTTCAATGAAGGACATCCCAACTATGGCTACACCTTC	CASTHFNEGHPNYGYTF
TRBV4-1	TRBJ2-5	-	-	TGCGCCAGCAGCCAAGTCAATTTGGTCTACAAAGAGACCCAGTACTTC	CASSQVNLVYKETQYF
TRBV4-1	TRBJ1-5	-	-	TGCGCCAGCAGGCCTTCAGACGGGGGCGGAGATCAGCCCCAGCATTTT	CASRPSDGGGDQPQHF
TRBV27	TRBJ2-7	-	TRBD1	TGTGCCAGCATCACCTTACCGGGACAGAGCCCTTACGAGCAGTACTTC	CASITLPGQSPYEQYF
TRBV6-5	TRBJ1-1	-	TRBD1	TGTGCCAGCCGGACAGGGCGAACTGAAGCTTTCTTT	CASRTGRTEAFF
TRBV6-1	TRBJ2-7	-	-	TGTGCCAGCAGTGGGGACACTGGCTACGAGCAGTACTTC	CASSGDTGYEQYF
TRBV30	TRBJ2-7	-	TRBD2	TGTGCCTGGAGTAAACTAGCGGGAGGGAACGAGCAGTACTTC	CAWSKLAGGNEQYF
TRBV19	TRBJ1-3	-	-	TGTGCCGAACCGGGACATTCCCGCTCTGGAAACACCATATATTTT	CAEPGHSRSGNTIYF
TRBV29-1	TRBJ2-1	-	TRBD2	TGCAGCGTTGGGGGACTAACGAGCTCCTACAATGAGCAGTTCTTC	CSVGGLTSSYNEQFF
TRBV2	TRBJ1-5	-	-	TGTGCCAGCAGTGAAGAGGGACACCGAAATCAGCCCCAGCATTTT	CASSEEGHRNQPQHF
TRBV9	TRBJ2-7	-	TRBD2	TGTGCCAGCAGCGCCGCTAGCGGCCCCTACGAGCAGTACTTC	CASSAASGPYEQYF
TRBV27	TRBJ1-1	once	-	TGTGCCAGCAGTAGGAGAGTGGGGGTCACTGAAGCTTTCTTT	CASSRRVGVTEAFF
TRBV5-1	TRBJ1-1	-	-	TGCGCCAGCAGCTGGGGAGAGAACACTGAAGCTTTCTTT	CASSWGENTEAFF
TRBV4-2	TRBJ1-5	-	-	TGTGCCAGCAGCCAAGATAGCGCACCCGGGCGGCCCCAGCATTTT	CASSQDSAPGRPQHF
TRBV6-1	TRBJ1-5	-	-	TGTGCCAGCTCGGGGTTCCAGCCCCAGCATTTT	CASSGFQPQHF
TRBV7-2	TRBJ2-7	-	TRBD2	TGTGCCAGCAGCTTAGCGGGGACTAGCGGATACGAGCAGTACTTC	CASSLAGTSGYEQYF
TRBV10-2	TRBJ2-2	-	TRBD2	TGCGCCAGCATGGAGGAATCGGGACTAGCGGGTAGCACCGGGGAGCTGTTTTTT	CASMEESGLAGSTGELFF
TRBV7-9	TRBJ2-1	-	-	TGTGCCAGCAGCTTAATGGAAAATCCCTACAATGAGCAGTTCTTC	CASSLMENPYNEQFF
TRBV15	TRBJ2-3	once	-	TGTGCCACCAGCAGAGGCTGGGATACGCAGTATTTT	CATSRGWDTQYF
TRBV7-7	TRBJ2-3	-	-	TGTGCTAGCAGCCTTAGTCGGGGGGCTGCAGATACGCAGTATTTT	CASSLSRGAADTQYF
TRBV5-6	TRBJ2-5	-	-	TGTGCCAGCAGCTGGGGCCCTGGGGTGTACCAAGAGACCCAGTACTTC	CASSWGPGVYQETQYF
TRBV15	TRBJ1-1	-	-	TGTGCCACCAGCAGAGGGGGGGCCGGGGCTGAAGCTTTCTTT	CATSRGGAGAEAFF
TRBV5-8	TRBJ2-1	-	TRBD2	TGTGCCAGCAGTCGAGAGGTAGCGGGAGGTTCCTACAATGAGCAGTTCTTC	CASSREVAGGSYNEQFF